The clone carrying this T cell receptor (beta chain) was detected only once. No antigen is known for it. Measured with immunoSEQ multiplex PCR; TCRdb has only the in-frame clones, and not every one. Of some 96,000 clones listed, more than 75% are singletons. The data originate from a study of T cell responses to AZD1222 COVID-19 vaccine. Overall study: Doses given second, at about 4 or about 12 weeks, were pooled. General study points: Nearly half of unique spike-specific TCRs reportedly avoided B.1.351 and B.1.1.7 mutated regions. Clonal diversity was possibly underestimated, and white British individuals and females predominated among donors.

CDR1 is MNHEY, CDR2 SVGEGT, per germline. CDR3 length: 16 residues. With 6 bases clipped from V and 5 bases from J, the junction kept 13 bases outside the gene matches. The chain is built from TRBV6-2 or TRBV6-3 and TRBJ1-5; the match to TRBD1 covers 7 bases. The sequence came from an adult in good health. Sample: peripheral blood, taken on day 0 of AZD1222 vaccination. The DNA of the CDR3 is TGTGCCAGCAGCCTACAAGGGCAGGGGGGATATCAGCCCCAGCATTTT. Its protein is CASSLQGQGGYQPQHF.